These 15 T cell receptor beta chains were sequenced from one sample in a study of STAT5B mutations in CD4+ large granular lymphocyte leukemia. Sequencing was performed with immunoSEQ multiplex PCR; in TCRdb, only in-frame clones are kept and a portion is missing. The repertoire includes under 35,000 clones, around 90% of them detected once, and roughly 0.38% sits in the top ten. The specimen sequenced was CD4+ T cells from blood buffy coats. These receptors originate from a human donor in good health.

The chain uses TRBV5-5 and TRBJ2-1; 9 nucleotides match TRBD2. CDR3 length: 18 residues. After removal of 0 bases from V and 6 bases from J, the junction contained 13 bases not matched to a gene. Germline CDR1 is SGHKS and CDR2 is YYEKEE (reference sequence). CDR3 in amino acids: CASSLAGAGGALINEQFF. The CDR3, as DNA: TGTGCCAGCAGCTTGGCCGGAGCGGGAGGAGCCCTAATCAATGAGCAGTTCTTC.

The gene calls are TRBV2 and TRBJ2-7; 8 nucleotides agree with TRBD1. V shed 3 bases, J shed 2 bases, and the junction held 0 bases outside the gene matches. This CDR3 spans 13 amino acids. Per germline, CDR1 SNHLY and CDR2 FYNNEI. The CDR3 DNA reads TGTGCCAGCAGTGAGACAGGGGCCTACGAGCAGTACTTC. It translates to CASSETGAYEQYF.

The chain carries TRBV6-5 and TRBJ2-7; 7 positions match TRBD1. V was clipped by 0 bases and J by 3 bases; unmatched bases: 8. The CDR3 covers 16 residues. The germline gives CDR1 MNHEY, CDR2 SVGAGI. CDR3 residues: CASSYSMGQRDYEQYF. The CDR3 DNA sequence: TGTGCCAGCAGTTACTCGATGGGACAGCGAGACTACGAGCAGTACTTC.

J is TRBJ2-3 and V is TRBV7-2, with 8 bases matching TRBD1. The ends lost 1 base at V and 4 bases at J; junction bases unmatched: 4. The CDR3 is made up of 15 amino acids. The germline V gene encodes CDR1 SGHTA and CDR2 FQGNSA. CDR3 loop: CASSLVAGGSDTQYF. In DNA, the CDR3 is TGTGCCAGCAGCTTAGTGGCAGGGGGCTCAGATACGCAGTATTTT.

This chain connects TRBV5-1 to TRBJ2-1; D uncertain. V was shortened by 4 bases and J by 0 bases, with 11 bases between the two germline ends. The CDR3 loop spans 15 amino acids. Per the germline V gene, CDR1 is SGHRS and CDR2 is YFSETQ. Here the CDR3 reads CASSRRESSYNEQFF. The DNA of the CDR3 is TGCGCCAGCAGCCGCAGAGAGTCCTCCTACAATGAGCAGTTCTTC. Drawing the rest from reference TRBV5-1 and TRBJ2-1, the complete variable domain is KAGVTQTPRYLIKTRGQQVTLSCSPISGHRSVSWYQQTPGQGLQFLFEYFSETQRNKGNFPGRFSGRQFSNSRSEMNVSTLELGDSALYLCASSRRESSYNEQFFGPGTRLTVL.

The CDR3: CATTGQGGNGYTF. The CDR3 coding sequence is TGTGCCACGACGGGACAGGGAGGGAATGGCTACACCTTC. This chain uses TRBV25-1 with TRBJ1-2; 9 bases fit TRBD1. In germline, CDR1 is MGHDK, CDR2 SYGVNS. V lost 10 bases to trimming and J lost 6 bases; unmatched junction nucleotides: 9. The CDR3 runs to 13 residues.

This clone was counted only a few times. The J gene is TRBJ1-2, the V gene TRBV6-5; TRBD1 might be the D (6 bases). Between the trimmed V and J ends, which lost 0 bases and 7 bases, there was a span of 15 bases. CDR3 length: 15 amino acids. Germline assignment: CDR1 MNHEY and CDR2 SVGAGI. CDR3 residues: CASSYSNAGAGGYTF. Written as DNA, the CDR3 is TGTGCCAGCAGTTACTCTAATGCAGGGGCAGGTGGCTACACCTTC.

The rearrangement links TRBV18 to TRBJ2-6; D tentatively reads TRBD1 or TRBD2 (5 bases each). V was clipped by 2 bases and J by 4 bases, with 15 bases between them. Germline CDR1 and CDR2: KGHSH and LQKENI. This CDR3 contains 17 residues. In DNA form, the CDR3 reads TGTGCCAGCTCACCAAACCTGGGGACGGGAGGGGCCAACGTCCTGACTTTC. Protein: CASSPNLGTGGANVLTF.

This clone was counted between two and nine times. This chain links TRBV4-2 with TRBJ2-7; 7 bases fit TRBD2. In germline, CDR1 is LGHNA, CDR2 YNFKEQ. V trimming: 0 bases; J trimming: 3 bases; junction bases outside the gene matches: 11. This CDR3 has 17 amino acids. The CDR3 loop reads CASSQEPGGSTGYEQYF. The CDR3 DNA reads TGTGCCAGCAGCCAAGAACCGGGCGGGAGCACGGGCTACGAGCAGTACTTC.

As DNA, the CDR3 is TGTGCCAGCAGCAAGACTAGCGGGAGCTCCTACAATGAGCAGTTCTTC. It codes for CASSKTSGSSYNEQFF. The chain recombines TRBV7-6 with TRBJ2-1, with TRBD2 matching over 12 bases. Germline CDR1 reads SGHVS; CDR2 reads FNYEAQ. The V segment lost 5 bases and the J segment 0 bases; nucleotides outside the gene matches: 2. This CDR3 has 16 residues.

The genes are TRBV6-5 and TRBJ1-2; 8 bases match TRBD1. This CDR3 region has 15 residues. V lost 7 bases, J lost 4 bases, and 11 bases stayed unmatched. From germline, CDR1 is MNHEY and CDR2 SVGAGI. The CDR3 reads CASIANRDRSYGYTF. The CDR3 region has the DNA TGTGCCAGCATCGCCAATCGGGACAGGTCCTATGGCTACACCTTC.

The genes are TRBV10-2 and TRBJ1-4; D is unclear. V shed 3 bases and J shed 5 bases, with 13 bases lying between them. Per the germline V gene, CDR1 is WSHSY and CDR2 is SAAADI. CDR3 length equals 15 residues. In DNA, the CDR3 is TGCGCCAGCAGTGATGGGGAATCTAAGAATGAAAAACTGTTTTTT. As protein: CASSDGESKNEKLFF.

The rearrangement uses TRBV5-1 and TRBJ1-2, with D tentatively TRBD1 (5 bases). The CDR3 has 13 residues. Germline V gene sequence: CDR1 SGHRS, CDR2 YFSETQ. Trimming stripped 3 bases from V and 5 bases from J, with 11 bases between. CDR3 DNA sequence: TGCGCCAGCAGCTATGGGGCTGGGTATGGCTACACCTTC. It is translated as CASSYGAGYGYTF. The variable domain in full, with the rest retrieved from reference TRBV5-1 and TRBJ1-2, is KAGVTQTPRYLIKTRGQQVTLSCSPISGHRSVSWYQQTPGQGLQFLFEYFSETQRNKGNFPGRFSGRQFSNSRSEMNVSTLELGDSALYLCASSYGAGYGYTFGSGTRLTVV.

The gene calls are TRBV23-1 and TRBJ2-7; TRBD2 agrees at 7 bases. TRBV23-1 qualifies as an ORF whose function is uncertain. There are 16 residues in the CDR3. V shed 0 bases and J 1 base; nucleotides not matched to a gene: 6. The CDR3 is CASSQSTGGSSYEQYF. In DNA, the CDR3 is TGCGCCAGCAGTCAATCGACGGGGGGATCGTCCTACGAGCAGTACTTC.

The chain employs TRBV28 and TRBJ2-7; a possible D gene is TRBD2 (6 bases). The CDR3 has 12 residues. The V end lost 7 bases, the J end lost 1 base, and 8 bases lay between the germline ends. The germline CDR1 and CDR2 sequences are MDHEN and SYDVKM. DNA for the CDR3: TGTGCCAGCACTAGCGTATCCTACGAGCAGTACTTC. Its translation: CASTSVSYEQYF.